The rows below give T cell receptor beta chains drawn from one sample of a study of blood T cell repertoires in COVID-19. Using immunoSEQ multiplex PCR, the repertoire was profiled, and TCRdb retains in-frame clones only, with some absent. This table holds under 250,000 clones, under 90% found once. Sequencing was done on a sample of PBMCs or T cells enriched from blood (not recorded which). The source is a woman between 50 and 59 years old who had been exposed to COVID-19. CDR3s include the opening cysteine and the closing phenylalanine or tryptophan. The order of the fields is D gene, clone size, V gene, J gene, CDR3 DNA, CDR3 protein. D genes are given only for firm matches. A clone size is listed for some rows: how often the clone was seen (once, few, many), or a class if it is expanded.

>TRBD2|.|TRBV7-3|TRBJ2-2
TGTGCCAGCAGCCCCACCGGACTAGCGGGGGGAGCCGGGGAGCTGTTTTTT
CASSPTGLAGGAGELFF
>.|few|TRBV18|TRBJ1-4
TGTGCCAGCTCACCTCGGCAGGGTCAAGGCGAAAAACTGTTTTTT
CASSPRQGQGEKLFF
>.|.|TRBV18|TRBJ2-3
TGTGCCAGCTCGGAGGACCGCACAGATACGCAGTATTTT
CASSEDRTDTQYF
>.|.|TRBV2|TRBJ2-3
TGTGCCAGCAGTGAGGACTGGGGTGATACGCAGTATTTT
CASSEDWGDTQYF
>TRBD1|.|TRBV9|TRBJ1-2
TGTGCCAGCAGCGTAGGGACAGGGTTCGGTGGCTACACCTTC
CASSVGTGFGGYTF
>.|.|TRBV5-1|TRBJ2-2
TGCGCCAGCAGCTTGGGAGGTCGTGACACCGGGGAGCTGTTTTTT
CASSLGGRDTGELFF
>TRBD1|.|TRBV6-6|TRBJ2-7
TGTGCCAGCATCGGGGGACAGGTGAGCTCCTACGAGCAGTACTTC
CASIGGQVSSYEQYF
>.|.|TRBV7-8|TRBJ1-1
TGTGCCAGCAGCATCAGTATCACCACTGAAGCTTTCTTT
CASSISITTEAFF
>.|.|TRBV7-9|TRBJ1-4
TGTGCCAGTTCTTTATATTTGGGCAATGAAAAACTGTTTTTT
CASSLYLGNEKLFF
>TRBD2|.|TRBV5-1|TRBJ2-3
TGCGCCAGCAGCTTGTATCCTAGCGGGGACTCTAGCACAGATACGCAGTATTTT
CASSLYPSGDSSTDTQYF
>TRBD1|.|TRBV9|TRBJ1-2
TGTGCCAGCAGCCCCGGACAGGGGAGCTATGGCTACACCTTC
CASSPGQGSYGYTF
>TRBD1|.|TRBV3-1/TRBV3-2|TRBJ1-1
TGTGCCAGCAGCCACCCCGACAGGGGACAAAGGGCTGAAGCTTTCTTT
CASSHPDRGQRAEAFF
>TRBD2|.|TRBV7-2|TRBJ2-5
TGTGCCAGCAGCTTAGCGTCACTCGGCGGGGGGGCGGGGACCCAGTACTTC
CASSLASLGGGAGTQYF
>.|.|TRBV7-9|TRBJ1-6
TGTGCCAGCAGCGCTCAAGCGCGGAGGGATCCCCTCCACTTT
CASSAQARRDPLHF
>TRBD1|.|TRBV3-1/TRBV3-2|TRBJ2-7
TGTGCCAGCAGCTCCGTAGCCGGGACAGGGGGAGGCGAGCAGTACTTC
CASSSVAGTGGGEQYF
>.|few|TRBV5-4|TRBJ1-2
TGTGCCAGCAGCCGGGAGAACCTCGGCTATGGCTACACCTTC
CASSRENLGYGYTF
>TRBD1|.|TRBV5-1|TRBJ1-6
TGCGCCAGCCGACAGGGCATCTATAATTCACCCCTCCACTTT
CASRQGIYNSPLHF
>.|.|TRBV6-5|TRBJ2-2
TGTGCCAGCAGTTTAGGGGCGAATCGTCCCGGGGAGCTGTTTTTT
CASSLGANRPGELFF
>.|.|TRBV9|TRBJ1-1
TGTGCCAGCAGCCCCAGGCTAGGGGCGGGAGGCACTGAAGCTTTCTTT
CASSPRLGAGGTEAFF
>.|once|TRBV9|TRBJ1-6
TGTGCCAGCAGCGCCCCGGATTCACCCCTCCACTTT
CASSAPDSPLHF
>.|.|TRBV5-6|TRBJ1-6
TGTGCCAGCAGCTTGGCGGGGACCGGGAGCTCCTATAATTCACCCCTCCACTTT
CASSLAGTGSSYNSPLHF
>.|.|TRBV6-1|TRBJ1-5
TGTGCCAGCAGTGACAGGATCAATCAGCCCCAGCATTTT
CASSDRINQPQHF
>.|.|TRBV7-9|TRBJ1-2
TGTGCCAGCAGCTTGGGGTCAGGGTTCCAGGGTGGTGGCTACACCTTC
CASSLGSGFQGGGYTF
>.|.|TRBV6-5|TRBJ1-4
TGTGCCAGCAGGTCGGAACAGCCGCATGAAAAACTGTTTTTT
CASRSEQPHEKLFF
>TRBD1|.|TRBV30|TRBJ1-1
TGTGCCTGGAGCCCCATCGGTGGGACAGGGGGAACTGAAGCTTTCTTT
CAWSPIGGTGGTEAFF
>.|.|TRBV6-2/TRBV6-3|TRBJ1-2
TGTGCCAGCAGCCCCGACAGCTATGGCTACACCTTC
CASSPDSYGYTF
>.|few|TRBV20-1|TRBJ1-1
TGCAGTGCCACGGGATTCTCTGAAGCTTTCTTT
CSATGFSEAFF
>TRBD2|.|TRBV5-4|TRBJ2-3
TGTGCCAGCAGCTTCAGCGGGGGGGCCTCAGATACGCAGTATTTT
CASSFSGGASDTQYF
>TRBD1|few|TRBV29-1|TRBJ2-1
TGCAGCGTTATGACTCTCGGACAGGGCTTCTTAGGTGAGCAGTTCTTC
CSVMTLGQGFLGEQFF
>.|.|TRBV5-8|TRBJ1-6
TGTGCCAGCACTCGTGTGCACATCCGGGATTCACCCCTCCACTTT
CASTRVHIRDSPLHF
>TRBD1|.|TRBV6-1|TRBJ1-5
TGTGCCAGCAGTGAAAGGGACAGGAGCCAGCCCCAGCATTTT
CASSERDRSQPQHF
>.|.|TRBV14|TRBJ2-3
TGTGCCAGCAGCCAAGAATTCCTAGGGGGCACAGATACGCAGTATTTT
CASSQEFLGGTDTQYF
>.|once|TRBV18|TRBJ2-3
TGTGCCAGCTCACCAGGAGACCCCCGTGCAGATACGCAGTATTTT
CASSPGDPRADTQYF
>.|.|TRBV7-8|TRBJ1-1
TGTGCCAGCAGCCTCCGCCCCGGGACTGAAGCTTTCTTT
CASSLRPGTEAFF
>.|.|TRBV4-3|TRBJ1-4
TGCGCCAGCAGCCAAGATGGCAGGGGTGGTAATGAAAAACTGTTTTTT
CASSQDGRGGNEKLFF
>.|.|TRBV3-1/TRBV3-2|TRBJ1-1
TGTGCCAGCAGCCAAAGGAGGACAGCGTTAGAAGCTTTCTTT
CASSQRRTALEAFF
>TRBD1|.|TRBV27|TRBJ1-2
TGTGCCAGCAGTGTAGACAGGGGGGACGGCTACACCTTC
CASSVDRGDGYTF
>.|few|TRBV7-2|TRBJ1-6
TGTGCCAGCAGCCCCAGGGGCCGCCCACCCCTCCACTTT
CASSPRGRPPLHF
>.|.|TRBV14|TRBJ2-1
TGTGCCAGCAGCCAAGAGGGCGGGGTAGGCTCCTACAATGAGCAGTTCTTC
CASSQEGGVGSYNEQFF
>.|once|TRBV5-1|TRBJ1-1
TGCGCCAGCAGTCGACAGAAATGGAAAGCTTTCTTT
CASSRQKWKAFF
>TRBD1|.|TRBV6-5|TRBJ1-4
TGTGCCAGCATCAACAGGGGGAACCGGGGTGAAAAACTGTTTTTT
CASINRGNRGEKLFF
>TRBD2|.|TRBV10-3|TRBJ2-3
TGTGCCATCTGGAGGGGACTAGCGACAGATACGCAGTATTTT
CAIWRGLATDTQYF
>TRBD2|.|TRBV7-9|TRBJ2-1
TGTGCCAGCAGCTCCCCCACTAGCGGACACAAGAAAGAGCAGTTCTTC
CASSSPTSGHKKEQFF
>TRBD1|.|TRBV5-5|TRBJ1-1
TGTGCCAGCAGCTGGGACCGACAGGGGAGAAGAGCTTTCTTT
CASSWDRQGRRAFF
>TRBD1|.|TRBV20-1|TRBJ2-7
TGCAGTGCTAGAGACGGACAGGGCCAGTACTTC
CSARDGQGQYF
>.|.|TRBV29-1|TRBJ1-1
TGCAGCGCGGATTTCATGAACACTGAAGCTTTCTTT
CSADFMNTEAFF
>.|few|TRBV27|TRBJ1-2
TGTGCCAGCAGCCGCAACAGCGGAGGAAACTATGGCTACACCTTC
CASSRNSGGNYGYTF
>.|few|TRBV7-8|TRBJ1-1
TGTGCCAGCAGCTTAGCGGCGGGGATGAAAGCTTTCTTT
CASSLAAGMKAFF
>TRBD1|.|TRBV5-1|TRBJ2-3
TGCGCCATCGATCACAGGGGCAACACAGATACGCAGTATTTT
CAIDHRGNTDTQYF